The following is a T cell receptor beta chain sequence with its context. Its antigen is not yet known. Within one base of it there is no much larger clone, and no base qualities were kept. The germline V gene encodes CDR1 SQVTM and CDR2 ANQGSEA. V is shortened by 8 bases, J by 2 bases, and the region joining them spans 15 bases. Taken from cysteine to phenylalanine, the CDR3 has 13 residues. The read is trimmed to its CDR3 DNA, 39 bases read in frame from base 1. Systemically healthy Caucasian individuals from Russia, 35 to 50 in total and aged about 6 to 100 years, were included as donors. Around 10 milliliters of peripheral blood were drawn from each donor into EDTA-treated Vacutainer tubes. Ficoll-Paque density-gradient centrifugation was used to isolate PBMCs, with at least 7 million per sample. Total RNA was extracted from PBMCs with Trizol reagent, with at least 6 micrograms obtained per sample. The percentages of naive CD45RAhigh/CD27high T cells were determined by flow cytometry on a PBMC aliquot from every donor.

Libraries were made using 5' RACE. The sequencer was an Illumina HiSeq 2500. A second PCR of roughly 7 to 12 cycles was run with a J-beta primer mix and a sample-barcoded 5' primer. A unique molecular identifier was introduced onto each TCR beta cDNA molecule by a template-switch 5' adaptor carrying 12 random nucleotides. Each sample yielded at least 3 million CDR3-containing paired-end reads. First-strand cDNA was synthesized from all RNA with the Mint cDNA synthesis kit, primed by a TRBC-specific oligonucleotide. All cDNA was treated with uracil-DNA glycosylase and then went through a first 18-cycle PCR with the universal primers M1SS and BC2_uni_R. The authors processed their data as follows. Each sample was normalized by randomly selecting 1 million high-quality reads, each carrying a distinct molecular identifier. Reads sharing molecular identifiers were discarded rather than binned into consensus sequences. MiTCR, with a Q25 quality threshold and the strictest error-elimination algorithm, was used for CDR3 identification, clonotype clustering and error correction. Lower-bound total TCR beta diversity was estimated with a nonparametric unseen species model using Euler transformation. Clones were called with MiXCR by TCRdb after fastp trimmed the public reads at Q25, and only in-frame beta chains were retained. Rows with a matching CDR3 protein are joined into one entry that keeps the most common DNA and genes. The V and J calls were determined by TCRdb, not by the authors. The sample contains about 1.4 million distinct CDR3 sequences, roughly 59% of them found a single time. The ten largest clones take up 6.5% to 8.5% of the sample.

The source of the sample is a study of blood T cells in healthy people across ages (dated by TCRdb to the mid-2010s). In terms of the full investigation: In model experiments, roughly one uniquely barcoded TCR beta cDNA molecule per two T cells was captured by template switching. To track age-related changes in TCR beta repertoire diversity, the study relied on deep sequencing normalized with unique cDNA molecular identifiers. The donors were divided into four age groups: young (average approximately 16 years), middle-aged (about 40), aged (approximately 62) and long-lived (nearly 85). To avoid experimental bias, donors of different ages were spread randomly across the sequencing lanes. The study analyzed two additional independent replicas of 1 million unique cDNA reads from the same blood draw for two donors, one aged 18 to 29 and one aged 80 or older.

Overall results and qualifications from the work: Since profiling was done on bulk unsorted PBMCs, naive and antigen-experienced compartments could not be conclusively compared. Compared with the aged group, more naive CD4+ T cells, fewer expanded clones and increased TCR diversity were shown by the long-lived group, suggesting age selection. Estimates of total diversity based on one million sequenced T cells were considered lower bounds and underestimates. Observed TCR beta diversity per million T cells fell roughly linearly with age, and a significant reduction was already apparent by age around 36. A strong correlation was found between observed TCR beta diversity and the percentage of naive T cells measured by flow cytometry. Donor CMV infection status was unknown, potentially confounding age-related changes in expanded clonotypes.

This TCR was recovered from a man aged 18 to 35 in good health. Input material: blood. The rearranged segments are TRBV29-1 and TRBJ2-5; no D segment can be confidently identified. CDR3 region: CSLLGRYQETQYF. The DNA sequence is as follows: TGCAGCTTGCTCGGCAGATATCAAGAGACCCAGTACTTC.